This paragraph reports one T cell receptor (beta chain). The junction departs from the called germline gene at one end, perhaps through a read error. This specimen belongs to a study of shared clonotypes between healthy human individuals. The CDR3 runs to 14 residues. Looked up from germline, CDR1 is MDHEN and CDR2 is SYDVKM. Each sorted subset replicate got 200 ng genomic DNA, roughly 33,000 genomes. TCRdb's copy holds only in-frame clones and misses some; the assay was immunoSEQ multiplex PCR. The repertoire consists of 900,000 to 1,200,000 clones, with about 84% occurring once and the leading ten covering 0.61%. Among the donors, all were Caucasian adults who lived in Nashville, Tennessee. CD4+ cell separation produced CD45RA+ naive and CD45RA-negative memory subsets.

The sequencing sample was made of memory CD4+ T cells from PBMCs. Subset reported: CD45RA-negative fraction. The TCR comes from a man aged 18 to 29 in good health. Some clones in this sample may be carry-over from other donors' samples. The chain recombines TRBV28 with TRBJ1-3; no clear D. CDR3 bases: TGTGCCGGCAGTTTCAGGCCCCCTGGAAACACCATATATTTT. Translating gives CAGSFRPPGNTIYF.